The rows below give T cell receptor beta chains drawn from one sample of a study of spatial heterogeneity in lung cancer. TCRdb re-derived calls from the 5' RACE reads in MiXCR, one entry per CDR3 protein. The sample comprises around 110,000 distinct CDR3 sequences, 10% to 15% of which are singletons, and around a sixth rests with the top ten. Source: PBMCs, taken at follow-up. These TCRs come from a male donor with early-stage non-small cell lung cancer. The CDR3 runs from the conserved cysteine through the conserved F or W. A D gene is named only where the DNA matches it firmly. Rows may omit the clone size; those that give it use once, few, many or a size class.

J gene | D gene | clone size | V gene | CDR3 DNA | CDR3 protein
TRBJ1-5 | - | many | TRBV28 | TGTGCCAGCAGTTTTACCGCCGGCAGGGGAAACGATCAGCCCCAGCATTTT | CASSFTAGRGNDQPQHF
TRBJ1-6 | - | many | TRBV27 | TGTGCCAGCAGTTTACGTCCGGCGAGCTCCTATAATTCACCCCTCCACTTT | CASSLRPASSYNSPLHF
TRBJ2-6 | TRBD1 | once | TRBV20-1 | TGCAGTGCTAGCACAGGACAGGGAGCTGGGGCCAACGTCCTGACTTTC | CSASTGQGAGANVLTF
TRBJ2-1 | TRBD2 | - | TRBV7-9 | TGTGCCAGCAGCTTAATTAGCGGGGTCGGAGGGAATGAGCAGTTCTTC | CASSLISGVGGNEQFF
TRBJ1-2 | TRBD1 | - | TRBV7-2 | TGTGCCAGCAGCTGGGAGGGGGCGTTGATCTATGGCTACACCTTC | CASSWEGALIYGYTF
TRBJ1-6 | - | - | TRBV14 | TGTGCCAGCAGCCAATTTCCCGGGGCAGGGTCACCCCTCCACTTT | CASSQFPGAGSPLHF
TRBJ1-4 | - | few | TRBV7-9 | TGTGCCAGCAGCTTAGGTCGCGGCAATGAAAAACTGTTTTTT | CASSLGRGNEKLFF
TRBJ1-2 | - | - | TRBV3-1 | TGTGCCAGCAGCCAAACCTGGGATAGAACCTTC | CASSQTWDRTF
TRBJ1-4 | - | few | TRBV28 | TGTGCCAGCAGTTTATCGGTCGGGAGACAAGGATATTTT | CASSLSVGRQGYF
TRBJ1-2 | - | - | TRBV27 | TGTGCCACCACTCCGGTTTTCGGGGGAGTCTTCTATGGCTACACCTTC | CATTPVFGGVFYGYTF
TRBJ1-6 | - | - | TRBV11-2 | TGTGCCAGCAGCTTAAGCAGACAGTATAATTCACCCCTCCACTTT | CASSLSRQYNSPLHF
TRBJ2-3 | - | few | TRBV15 | TGTGCCACCAGCAGGGAGAATCCGTCAGATACGCAGTATTTT | CATSRENPSDTQYF
TRBJ2-6 | - | few | TRBV7-2 | TGTGCCAGCAGCTACCGAACAGGAACTGGGGCCAACGTCCTGACTTTC | CASSYRTGTGANVLTF
TRBJ2-1 | - | few | TRBV5-1 | TGCGCCAGCAGCTTGGCCGGAACTATCGAGCAGTTCTTC | CASSLAGTIEQFF
TRBJ2-7 | - | many | TRBV29-1 | TGCAGCGTTGCTGACAGCCGCTCCTACGAGCAGTACTTC | CSVADSRSYEQYF
TRBJ2-5 | TRBD2 | - | TRBV10-3 | TGTGCCATCAGTGAACCTAGCGGCCTTCAAGAGACCCAGTACTTC | CAISEPSGLQETQYF
TRBJ2-3 | - | few | TRBV7-6 | TGTGCCAGCAGCTTAGCGGGGCTGGGGGATACGCAGTATTTT | CASSLAGLGDTQYF
TRBJ2-7 | - | few | TRBV7-6 | TGTGCCAGCAGCTTAGGTAGGACAGATTGGAGCTCCTACGAGCAGTACTTC | CASSLGRTDWSSYEQYF
TRBJ1-6 | TRBD1 | few | TRBV5-4 | TGTGCCAGCAGCTTGGGGACAGGGAATAATTCACCCCTCCACTTT | CASSLGTGNNSPLHF
TRBJ1-5 | - | - | TRBV12-5 | TGTGCTAGTGGTTTGGACGATCAGTCCCAGCATTTT | CASGLDDQSQHF
TRBJ2-5 | TRBD2 | - | TRBV12-3/TRBV12-4 | TGTGCCAGCAGCCGACTAGCATGGGAGACCCAGTACTTC | CASSRLAWETQYF
TRBJ2-5 | - | many | TRBV14 | TGTGCCAGCAGCCTGAGGGACCAAGAGACCCAGTACTTC | CASSLRDQETQYF
TRBJ2-5 | TRBD2 | - | TRBV13 | TGTGCCAGCAGCCCCCGCCTAGCGGGGGGCCGAGGTACCCAGTACTTC | CASSPRLAGGRGTQYF
TRBJ1-2 | - | - | TRBV9 | TGTGCCAGCAGCGTAGGTGGGGGCAGCTATGGCTACACCTTC | CASSVGGGSYGYTF
TRBJ1-5 | - | many | TRBV6-2/TRBV6-3 | TGTGCCAGCACTTTACTGGGTGGTCAGCCCCAGCATTTT | CASTLLGGQPQHF
TRBJ2-1 | - | few | TRBV10-3 | TGTGCCATCAGTGAGTCCAGGGGTGAGCAGTTCTTC | CAISESRGEQFF
TRBJ1-5 | - | - | TRBV28 | TGTGCCAGCAGGTGGGGGTGCAATCAGCCCCAGCATTTT | CASRWGCNQPQHF
TRBJ1-1 | TRBD1 | many | TRBV5-1 | TGCGCCAGCAGCCACGAAAACAGGGGCGCTGAAGCTTTCTTT | CASSHENRGAEAFF
TRBJ1-2 | - | - | TRBV5-4 | TGTGCCAGCAGCTTGGAAGACAGTTATGGCTACACCTTC | CASSLEDSYGYTF
TRBJ2-7 | - | - | TRBV20-1 | TGCAGTGCTAGAGATGAAGATGGAGCCTACGAGCAGTACTTC | CSARDEDGAYEQYF
TRBJ2-3 | TRBD1 | few | TRBV7-8 | TGTGCCAGCAGCTCGGACAGGCCTTGGACGCAGTATTTT | CASSSDRPWTQYF
TRBJ1-5 | TRBD1 | few | TRBV3-1 | TGTGCCAGCAGCCAAAATCCAGGGGGCGCCGGGCAGCCCCAGCATTTT | CASSQNPGGAGQPQHF
TRBJ1-5 | - | many | TRBV2 | TGTGCCAGCAGGACGGGCAGGGGATTTCAGCCCCAGCATTTT | CASRTGRGFQPQHF
TRBJ2-7 | - | - | TRBV20-1 | TGCAGTGCTAGCCTCCCCAACGATGTCTACGAGCAGTACTTC | CSASLPNDVYEQYF
TRBJ2-7 | - | few | TRBV6-5 | TGTGCCAGCAGTTATTCGCAGCCGAGCTCCTACGAGCAGTACTTC | CASSYSQPSSYEQYF
TRBJ2-1 | TRBD2 | - | TRBV6-6 | TGTGCCAGCAGCCTTACTAGCGGGGTATCCTACAATGAGCAGTTCTTC | CASSLTSGVSYNEQFF
TRBJ2-7 | - | many | TRBV20-1 | TGCAGTGCTAGTTCAGGGCTTACCTACGAGCAGTACTTC | CSASSGLTYEQYF
TRBJ2-3 | - | many | TRBV7-3 | TGTGCCAGCAGCTTAATGCCCACAGATACGCAGTATTTT | CASSLMPTDTQYF
TRBJ1-1 | - | many | TRBV9 | TGTGCCAGCAGCGTTGGACAGACTTATAACACTGAAGCTTTCTTT | CASSVGQTYNTEAFF
TRBJ1-5 | - | - | TRBV6-1 | TGTGCCAGCCGGACAGTCGAGGCAAGCAATCAGCCCCAGCATTTT | CASRTVEASNQPQHF
TRBJ1-2 | - | - | TRBV5-5 | TGTGCCAGCAGCTTAGTGCCCCGTCGCTATGGCTACACCTTC | CASSLVPRRYGYTF
TRBJ2-3 | TRBD2 | few | TRBV20-1 | TGCAGTGCGACCCGACTAGCGGGGTTCACAGATACGCAGTATTTT | CSATRLAGFTDTQYF
TRBJ1-2 | - | few | TRBV28 | TGTGCCACCTCGTCGCACTATGGCTACACCTTC | CATSSHYGYTF
TRBJ1-6 | - | many | TRBV4-1 | TGCGCCAGCAGCCAAATACAGATTTCACCCCTCCACTTT | CASSQIQISPLHF
TRBJ2-2 | TRBD1 | - | TRBV5-1 | TGCGCCAGCAGTTTTAGGACAGGGGCGAACACCGGGGAGCTGTTTTTT | CASSFRTGANTGELFF
TRBJ2-3 | - | few | TRBV20-1 | TGCAGTGCTAGCCCCTGGAGGTTCACAGATACGCAGTATTTT | CSASPWRFTDTQYF
TRBJ2-5 | TRBD2 | few | TRBV7-2 | TGTGCCAGCAGCATGACTAGCGGGGGATTAGGAGAGACCCAGTACTTC | CASSMTSGGLGETQYF
TRBJ1-1 | - | many | TRBV10-3 | TGTGCCATCAGTGTTGCGAGGGAAGCTTTCTTT | CAISVAREAFF
TRBJ2-4 | - | few | TRBV2 | TGTGCCAGCATGAGGGGAAACATTCAGTACTTC | CASMRGNIQYF
TRBJ2-7 | - | - | TRBV25-1 | TGTGCCAGCAGTACCGGGCCCCGCGACGAGCAGTACTTC | CASSTGPRDEQYF
TRBJ2-7 | - | - | TRBV7-2 | TGTGCCAGCAGCCTACCAGGGGGAGGGTCCTACGAGCAGTACTTC | CASSLPGGGSYEQYF
TRBJ2-3 | - | - | TRBV2 | TGTGCCAGCTTCGGTAGCACAGATACGCAGTATTTT | CASFGSTDTQYF
TRBJ1-4 | - | - | TRBV9 | TGTGCCAGCAGCGTAGGTGAACATTCAACTAATGAAAAACTGTTTTTT | CASSVGEHSTNEKLFF
TRBJ2-1 | - | - | TRBV5-6 | TGTGCCAGCAGCTCCCTTTTGGGTGAGCAGTTCTTC | CASSSLLGEQFF
TRBJ1-6 | - | few | TRBV7-2 | TGTGCCAGCAGCTTAATGTCACCCCTCCACTTT | CASSLMSPLHF
TRBJ1-1 | - | - | TRBV2 | TGTGCCAGCAGCTCGAAGGGGGACGTGATGAACACTGAAGCTTTCTTT | CASSSKGDVMNTEAFF
TRBJ1-5 | - | many | TRBV4-3 | TGCGCCAGCAGCCAAGACGCAGGGGAAGGTTATCAGCCCCAGCATTTT | CASSQDAGEGYQPQHF
TRBJ1-1 | - | few | TRBV4-2 | TGTGCCAGCAGCCCTCAGGAGGGTCATGAAGCTTTCTTT | CASSPQEGHEAFF
TRBJ2-1 | TRBD1 | few | TRBV11-2 | TGTGCCAGCAGCCCCAGGACAGGGGGATATTACAATGAGCAGTTCTTC | CASSPRTGGYYNEQFF